The present entry profiles one T cell receptor beta chain with its context. No antigen is known for it. This sample is drawn from a study of vaccination and CD4 T cells after COVID-19. As for the study in general: Those taking part got two shots of either the BNT162b2 or the mRNA-1273 vaccine. Cells were stimulated with overlapping spike peptide pools from SARS-CoV-2, HCoV-NL63, HCoV-OC43 and HCoV-229E.

Treatment meaning: roughly 10-day PBMC culture with coronavirus spike peptide pools or control peptides (ViraFEST assay). ViraFEST grew antigen-specific T cells using peptide pools, then sequenced TCRs. The Oncomine TCR Beta short-read assay sequenced DNA from cultured CD4+ T cells. Each CDR3 protein is one row after TCRdb ran MiXCR on the PCR reads. The table records over 10,000 distinct CDR3 sequences, approximately 47% of them present only once. Study results and limitations: The rise in median SARS-CoV-2-reactive clonotypes, from approximately 23 to 38, was not significant.

The material sequenced was cultured CD4+ T cells from blood. This receptor was identified in a human donor with COVID-19.

In DNA, the CDR3 is TGCAGCGTTGATAGGTCCCGGGGGAGGAACACTGAAGCTTTCTTT. Translation: CSVDRSRGRNTEAFF. The V call is TRBV29-1, the J call TRBJ1-1; D might be TRBD1 (5 bases). Trimming shortened V by 3 bases and J by 1 base, and 15 bases separated the two germline ends. This CDR3 has 15 residues. Germline V CDR1 and CDR2: SQVTM, ANQGSEA. The full variable domain, rest sourced from reference TRBV29-1 and TRBJ1-1, is SAVISQKPSRDICQRGTSLTIQCQVDSQVTMMFWYRQQPGQSLTLIATANQGSEATYESGFVIDKFPISRPNLTFSTLTVSNMSPEDSSIYLCSVDRSRGRNTEAFFGQGTRLTVV.